The present entry profiles one T cell receptor beta chain with its context. As yet, its antigen is unknown. These data come from a study of cytomegalovirus exposure and HLA in healthy donors. Germline-derived CDR1 and CDR2 are MDHEN and SYDVKM. The CDR3 spans 15 residues. V was shortened by 3 bases and J by 4 bases, with 13 bases between the two germline ends. General study results and limits: An observed cluster of highly shared sequence variants was recorded as a likely sequencing artifact. A reported reduction in N-insertions relative to the roughly 640-donor mean was seen in an Asian-associated ancestry cluster in a later analysis. An analysis that came later showed most CMV-associated TCR beta chains appearing HLA-restricted. In a later analysis, a missense DCLRE1C variant was linked to TCR beta V- and J-gene trimming.

Both 60 Vbeta primers and 13 Jbeta primers went into the PCR. Measured with immunoSEQ multiplex PCR; TCRdb has only the in-frame clones, and not every one. The repertoire holds about 120,000 clones, with about four fifths as singletons. The receptor's source is a woman aged 18-29 years in good health and CMV-seronegative. Sequencing was done on a sample of PBMCs. The chain recombines TRBV28 with TRBJ1-5, with D perhaps TRBD1 (5 bases). CDR3 loop: CASSLSGARNQPQHF. The CDR3 DNA sequence: TGTGCCAGCAGTTTGTCTGGGGCGCGGAATCAGCCCCAGCATTTT. Filled out from reference TRBV28 and TRBJ1-5, the complete variable domain reads DVKVTQSSRYLVKRTGEKVFLECVQDMDHENMFWYRQDPGLGLRLIYFSYDVKMKEKGDIPEGYSVSREKKERFSLILESASTNQTSMYLCASSLSGARNQPQHFGDGTRLSIL.